The clone carrying this T cell receptor beta chain occurred many times. The antigen remains undetermined. The data were taken from a study of response to subunit inactivated influenza vaccine. Study-level results: Authors proposed each seasonal influenza vaccination draws in few new T cells.

TCRdb itself ran the RT-PCR reads through MiXCR, one entry per CDR3 protein. The top ten hold 11% of the sample, which has hundreds of thousands of distinct CDR3 sequences, 15% to 18% seen once. Trimming removed 1 base from V and 1 base from J, with 8 bases in between. The CDR3 sequence is 14 residues long. CDR1 is SGHRS, CDR2 YFSETQ, per germline. The TCR comes from a man aged 45 to 65 who received an inactivated influenza vaccine. The sequencing used PBMCs from blood, collected 12 days after vaccination. This chain joins TRBV5-1 and TRBJ1-1; D gene ambiguous. This CDR3 reads CASSLLAGNTEAFF. The CDR3 DNA sequence: TGCGCCAGCAGCTTGTTGGCAGGGAACACTGAAGCTTTCTTT.